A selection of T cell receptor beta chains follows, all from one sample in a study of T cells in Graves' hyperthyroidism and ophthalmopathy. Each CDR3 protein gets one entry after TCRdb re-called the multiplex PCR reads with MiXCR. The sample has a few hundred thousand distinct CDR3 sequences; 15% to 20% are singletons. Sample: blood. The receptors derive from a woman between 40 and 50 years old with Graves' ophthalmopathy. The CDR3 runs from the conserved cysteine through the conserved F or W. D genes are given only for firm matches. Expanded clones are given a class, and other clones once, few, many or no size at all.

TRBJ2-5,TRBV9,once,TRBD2,CASSPGLALGQETQYF,TGTGCCAGCAGCCCAGGACTAGCTCTTGGTCAAGAGACCCAGTACTTC
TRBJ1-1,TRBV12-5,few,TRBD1,CASGLVRGQGTTEAFF,TGTGCTAGTGGTTTGGTACGGGGACAGGGGACCACTGAAGCTTTCTTT
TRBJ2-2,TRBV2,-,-,CASSESWGIFNTGELFF,TGTGCCAGCAGTGAAAGCTGGGGAATTTTTAACACCGGGGAGCTGTTTTTT
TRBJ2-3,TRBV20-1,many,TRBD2,CSATFREGADTQYF,TGCAGTGCTACCTTCCGGGAGGGGGCAGATACGCAGTATTTT
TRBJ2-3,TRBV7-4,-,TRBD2,CASTRLAGGLDFPDTQYF,TGTGCCAGCACCCGACTAGCGGGGGGGCTGGACTTCCCAGATACGCAGTATTTT
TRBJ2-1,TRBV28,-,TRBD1,CASSLPGGHEQFF,TGTGCCAGCAGTTTGCCAGGGGGCCATGAGCAGTTCTTC
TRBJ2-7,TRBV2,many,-,CASSDSPSYEQYF,TGTGCCAGCAGTGACAGCCCCTCCTACGAGCAGTACTTC
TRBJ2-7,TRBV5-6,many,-,CASSLFWTAYEQYF,TGTGCCAGCAGCTTGTTTTGGACAGCCTACGAGCAGTACTTC
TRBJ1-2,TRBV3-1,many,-,CASSPGTGDWGYTF,TGTGCCAGCAGCCCAGGGACGGGCGATTGGGGCTACACCTTC
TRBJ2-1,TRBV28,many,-,CASSFLLGGLNNEQFF,TGTGCCAGCAGTTTTTTATTGGGTGGGCTAAACAATGAGCAGTTCTTC
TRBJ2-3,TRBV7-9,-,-,CASRTETGTQYF,TGTGCCAGCAGGACCGAGACAGGTACGCAGTATTTT
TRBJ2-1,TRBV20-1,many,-,CSAAGAGYNEQFF,TGCAGTGCTGCAGGGGCTGGCTACAATGAGCAGTTCTTC
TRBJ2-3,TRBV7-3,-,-,CASSVGRGRTDTQYF,TGTGCCAGCAGCGTGGGCCGGGGGCGCACAGATACGCAGTATTTT
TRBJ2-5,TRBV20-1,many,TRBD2,CSAGGGDQETQYF,TGCAGTGCTGGCGGGGGGGATCAAGAGACCCAGTACTTC
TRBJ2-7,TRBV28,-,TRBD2,CASSGGGASYEQYF,TGTGCCAGCAGTGGCGGGGGGGCCTCCTACGAGCAGTACTTC
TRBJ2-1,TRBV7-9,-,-,CASSSGSYEQFF,TGTGCCAGCAGCTCAGGGAGTTATGAGCAGTTCTTC
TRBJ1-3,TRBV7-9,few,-,CASRTLDPWGLGNTIYF,TGTGCCAGCAGAACTCTGGACCCCTGGGGGCTAGGAAACACCATATATTTT
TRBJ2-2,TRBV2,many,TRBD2,CASSSSGSSTGELFF,TGTGCCAGCAGCTCTAGCGGGAGTAGCACCGGGGAGCTGTTTTTT
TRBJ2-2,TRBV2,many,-,CASSYETGELFF,TGTGCCAGCAGTTACGAGACCGGGGAGCTGTTTTTT
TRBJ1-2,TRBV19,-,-,CASSPWGPDGYTF,TGTGCCAGTAGTCCCTGGGGGCCGGACGGCTACACCTTC
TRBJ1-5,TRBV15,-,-,CATSRQGYSNQPQHF,TGTGCCACCAGCAGACAGGGTTATAGCAATCAGCCCCAGCATTTT
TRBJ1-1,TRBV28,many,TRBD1,CASRPGTVITEAFF,TGTGCCAGCAGACCCGGGACAGTTATCACTGAAGCTTTCTTT
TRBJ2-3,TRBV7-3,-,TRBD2,CASSPAGDASTDTQYF,TGTGCCAGCTCCCCTGCGGGGGACGCTAGCACAGATACGCAGTATTTT
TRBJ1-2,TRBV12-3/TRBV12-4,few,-,CASEDKNYGYTF,TGTGCCAGCGAGGACAAGAACTATGGCTACACCTTC
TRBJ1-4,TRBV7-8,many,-,CASSFGAAMNEKLFF,TGTGCCAGCAGCTTTGGGGCTGCGATGAATGAAAAACTGTTTTTT
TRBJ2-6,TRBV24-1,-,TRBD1,CATSGQGASGANVLTF,TGTGCCACCAGTGGCCAGGGGGCCTCTGGGGCCAACGTCCTGACTTTC
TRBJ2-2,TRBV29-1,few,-,CSVRQTEDTGELFF,TGCAGCGTCCGGCAGACGGAGGACACCGGGGAGCTGTTTTTT